This T cell receptor (beta chain) was retrieved from a study of cytomegalovirus exposure and HLA in healthy donors. Findings of the study overall: Likely technical artifact: a cluster of highly shared sequence variants. Presence/absence analyses took donor sequencing depth as roughly uniform. Indistinguishable V segments such as TRBV6-2 and TRBV6-3 were excluded. With high specificity and sensitivity, the classifier reportedly diagnosed cytomegalovirus status.

Only a few counts were recorded for this clone. Its specificity is not known. The PCR used 60 Vbeta and 13 Jbeta primers. The repertoire was sequenced with immunoSEQ multiplex PCR; TCRdb's copy has only in-frame clones and lacks some. The data contain 110,000 or so clones, about 70% of them singletons. The ends lost 2 bases at V and 5 bases at J; junction bases unmatched: 7. Germline lookup yields CDR1 SGHNT and CDR2 YYREEE (reference sequence). This CDR3 spans 15 amino acids. The chain recombines TRBV5-4 with TRBJ1-5, with 7 bases fitting TRBD1. The clonotype was recovered from a human donor in good health. Material: PBMCs. CDR3 in amino acids: CASSLSRTGYQPQHF. CDR3 DNA: TGTGCCAGCAGCTTATCGCGGACAGGATATCAGCCCCAGCATTTT.